These T cell receptor beta chains were read from a single sample in a study of tissue T cells after allogeneic stem cell transplantation. Only in-frame clones appear in the TCRdb table, and some are missing; sequencing was by immunoSEQ multiplex PCR. The sample lists 2,100 or so clones; approximately 76% were seen once. Sequences were derived from ileal tissue, sampled at autopsy. These receptor sequences come from a male patient aged 35-70 years with steroid-refractory graft-versus-host disease after an allogeneic stem cell transplant. The T cells may partly be graft donor cells. Both conserved end residues are part of each CDR3. Each record gives: clone size, V gene, D gene, J gene, CDR3 DNA, CDR3 protein. A D gene is named only where the DNA matches it firmly. Clone size, where shown, is once, few, many, or a class for clones that have expanded.

clone_size: NA
v_call: TRBV10-1
d_call: NA
j_call: TRBJ1-2
cdr3_nt: TGCGCCAGCAGTCCCTCCGGGGAGATTCCTAACTATGGCTACACCTTC
cdr3_aa: CASSPSGEIPNYGYTF

clone_size: NA
v_call: TRBV5-1
d_call: TRBD2
j_call: TRBJ2-1
cdr3_nt: TGCGCCAGCAGCTTTTCTCTAGCGGGGGAAAATGAGCAGTTCTTC
cdr3_aa: CASSFSLAGENEQFF

clone_size: NA
v_call: TRBV7-3
d_call: TRBD2
j_call: TRBJ2-3
cdr3_nt: TGTGCCAGCAGCAAGACTAGCGGGGGGGCGGATACGCAGTATTTT
cdr3_aa: CASSKTSGGADTQYF

clone_size: NA
v_call: TRBV19
d_call: NA
j_call: TRBJ1-5
cdr3_nt: TGTGCCAGTAGTGGGACTCCCGGGACGGATAGCAATCAGCCCCAGCATTTT
cdr3_aa: CASSGTPGTDSNQPQHF

clone_size: NA
v_call: TRBV5-1
d_call: TRBD1
j_call: TRBJ1-4
cdr3_nt: TGCGCCAGCGGAAGACAGGGGATCGGGGAAAAACTGTTTTTT
cdr3_aa: CASGRQGIGEKLFF

clone_size: NA
v_call: TRBV19
d_call: TRBD2
j_call: TRBJ2-3
cdr3_nt: TGTGCCAGTAGTATGGGCCGCGGGGGAGGGGATACGCAGTATTTT
cdr3_aa: CASSMGRGGGDTQYF

clone_size: NA
v_call: TRBV2
d_call: NA
j_call: TRBJ2-3
cdr3_nt: TGTGCCAGCAACTCCCAGGGGAGGGCGGATACGCAGTATTTT
cdr3_aa: CASNSQGRADTQYF

clone_size: NA
v_call: TRBV27
d_call: TRBD1
j_call: TRBJ2-2
cdr3_nt: TGTGCCAGCAGCCAGGGGGCCGGGGAGCTGTTTTTT
cdr3_aa: CASSQGAGELFF

clone_size: NA
v_call: TRBV18
d_call: NA
j_call: TRBJ2-5
cdr3_nt: TGTGCCAGCTCACCAATAGCGGAAGAGACCCAGTACTTC
cdr3_aa: CASSPIAEETQYF

clone_size: NA
v_call: TRBV7-6
d_call: TRBD2
j_call: TRBJ2-1
cdr3_nt: TGTGCCAGCAGCTTCTCGCTAGCGGGGGGCCGCGAACCCAATGAGCAGTTCTTC
cdr3_aa: CASSFSLAGGREPNEQFF

clone_size: NA
v_call: TRBV6-2/TRBV6-3
d_call: NA
j_call: TRBJ2-3
cdr3_nt: TGTGCCAGCAGCGCTAGCATCACAGATACGCAGTATTTT
cdr3_aa: CASSASITDTQYF

clone_size: NA
v_call: TRBV11-3
d_call: TRBD2
j_call: TRBJ2-1
cdr3_nt: TGTGCCAGCAGCCAGGGGGGGACTAGCGGATACAATGAGCAGTTCTTC
cdr3_aa: CASSQGGTSGYNEQFF

clone_size: NA
v_call: TRBV20-1
d_call: TRBD1
j_call: TRBJ2-5
cdr3_nt: TGCAGTGCTAATGAGGAGGGTCTGACAGGGGGTCTCCAAGAGACCCAGTACTTC
cdr3_aa: CSANEEGLTGGLQETQYF

clone_size: NA
v_call: TRBV6-5
d_call: TRBD1
j_call: TRBJ2-3
cdr3_nt: TGTGCCAGCAGGCGTAGACAGGGGGCCTCAGATACGCAGTATTTT
cdr3_aa: CASRRRQGASDTQYF

clone_size: NA
v_call: TRBV5-1
d_call: TRBD1
j_call: TRBJ1-3
cdr3_nt: TGCGCCAGCAGCGCGGGACAGGGCTCCGGAAACACCATATATTTT
cdr3_aa: CASSAGQGSGNTIYF

clone_size: NA
v_call: TRBV19
d_call: NA
j_call: TRBJ2-3
cdr3_nt: TGTGCCAGTAGTATGATGAACACAGATACGCAGTATTTT
cdr3_aa: CASSMMNTDTQYF

clone_size: NA
v_call: TRBV10-1
d_call: TRBD1
j_call: TRBJ2-1
cdr3_nt: TGCGCCAGCAGTTCCGCGGGGACAGGGGTTTACAATGAGCAGTTCTTC
cdr3_aa: CASSSAGTGVYNEQFF

clone_size: NA
v_call: TRBV24-1
d_call: NA
j_call: TRBJ1-2
cdr3_nt: TGTGCCACCAGTGATCAGGCGCTCTATGGCTACACCTTC
cdr3_aa: CATSDQALYGYTF

clone_size: NA
v_call: TRBV28
d_call: TRBD2
j_call: TRBJ2-3
cdr3_nt: TGTGCCAGCAGTTTATTTCTAGCGGGTGCGGATACGCAGTATTTT
cdr3_aa: CASSLFLAGADTQYF

clone_size: NA
v_call: TRBV24-1
d_call: NA
j_call: TRBJ1-1
cdr3_nt: TGTGCCACCAGTGTTTCAGGAGGGAACACTGAAGCTTTCTTT
cdr3_aa: CATSVSGGNTEAFF

clone_size: once
v_call: TRBV29-1
d_call: NA
j_call: TRBJ1-3
cdr3_nt: TGCAGCGTTGTCCCCTCTGGAAACACCATATATTTT
cdr3_aa: CSVVPSGNTIYF

clone_size: NA
v_call: TRBV30
d_call: NA
j_call: TRBJ2-3
cdr3_nt: TGTGCCTGGAGTGTAAGCGGAGATACGCAGTATTTT
cdr3_aa: CAWSVSGDTQYF

clone_size: NA
v_call: TRBV29-1
d_call: NA
j_call: TRBJ1-2
cdr3_nt: TGCAGCGTTGAATCCAGCTCCGACTATGGCTACACCTTC
cdr3_aa: CSVESSSDYGYTF

clone_size: few
v_call: TRBV11-2
d_call: NA
j_call: TRBJ1-1
cdr3_nt: TGTGCCAGCAGCTTACCCAGGGGAGGCACTGAAGCTTTCTTT
cdr3_aa: CASSLPRGGTEAFF

clone_size: NA
v_call: TRBV19
d_call: NA
j_call: TRBJ2-3
cdr3_nt: TGTGCCAGTAGTACCGCCAAAGATACGCAGTATTTT
cdr3_aa: CASSTAKDTQYF

clone_size: large
v_call: TRBV6-5
d_call: NA
j_call: TRBJ1-2
cdr3_nt: TGTGCCAGCAGTTACGTGCCGGGTTACTACACCTTC
cdr3_aa: CASSYVPGYYTF

clone_size: NA
v_call: TRBV3-1/TRBV3-2
d_call: TRBD2
j_call: TRBJ2-1
cdr3_nt: TGTGCCAGCAGCCAAGAGTTTGCGGGACTAGCGGTCTACAATGAGCAGTTCTTC
cdr3_aa: CASSQEFAGLAVYNEQFF

clone_size: once
v_call: TRBV2
d_call: NA
j_call: TRBJ2-5
cdr3_nt: TGTGCCAGCAGGGGGGGGCCGGAGACCCAGTACTTC
cdr3_aa: CASRGGPETQYF

clone_size: NA
v_call: TRBV6-2/TRBV6-3
d_call: TRBD1
j_call: TRBJ1-4
cdr3_nt: TGTGCCAGCAGTTACGGGGACAGAGGGTACGAAAAACTGTTTTTT
cdr3_aa: CASSYGDRGYEKLFF

clone_size: NA
v_call: TRBV7-9
d_call: NA
j_call: TRBJ1-6
cdr3_nt: TGTGCCAGCACCGTGGGGCAGTATAATTCACCCCTCCACTTT
cdr3_aa: CASTVGQYNSPLHF

clone_size: once
v_call: TRBV4-2
d_call: TRBD2
j_call: TRBJ2-2
cdr3_nt: TGTGCCAGCAGCCAAAGAGCGGGGGGGCGTCCCGGGGAGCTGTTTTTT
cdr3_aa: CASSQRAGGRPGELFF

clone_size: NA
v_call: TRBV4-3
d_call: NA
j_call: TRBJ2-5
cdr3_nt: TGCGCCAGCAGTCGGGGGACCACCGGCGGGGCACAAGAGACCCAGTACTTC
cdr3_aa: CASSRGTTGGAQETQYF

clone_size: NA
v_call: TRBV19
d_call: NA
j_call: TRBJ2-7
cdr3_nt: TGTGCCAGTAGTATTCAAGTGGAGTACGAGCAGTACTTC
cdr3_aa: CASSIQVEYEQYF

clone_size: NA
v_call: TRBV4-1
d_call: TRBD1
j_call: TRBJ1-4
cdr3_nt: TGCGCCAGCAGCTCAGGGGGCCAGGCTAATGAAAAACTGTTTTTT
cdr3_aa: CASSSGGQANEKLFF

clone_size: NA
v_call: TRBV10-3
d_call: NA
j_call: TRBJ1-1
cdr3_nt: TGTGCCATCAGTGGGACTCAGGGAATGGACACTGAAGCTTTCTTT
cdr3_aa: CAISGTQGMDTEAFF

clone_size: once
v_call: TRBV7-2
d_call: TRBD1
j_call: TRBJ1-1
cdr3_nt: TGTGCCAGCAGCACGACAGGGTCAGGCGAAGCTTTCTTT
cdr3_aa: CASSTTGSGEAFF

clone_size: NA
v_call: TRBV19
d_call: TRBD1
j_call: TRBJ2-5
cdr3_nt: TGTGCCAGTAGTTCCCAGACAGGGACCTACCAAGAGACCCAGTACTTC
cdr3_aa: CASSSQTGTYQETQYF

clone_size: NA
v_call: TRBV5-4
d_call: TRBD1
j_call: TRBJ1-1
cdr3_nt: TGTGCCAGCAGCTTGGCCGGGACAGGGGGCGAAGCTTTCTTT
cdr3_aa: CASSLAGTGGEAFF

clone_size: NA
v_call: TRBV27
d_call: NA
j_call: TRBJ2-5
cdr3_nt: TGTGCCAGCAGTCCAACAGGGGAGGAAGAGACCCAGTACTTC
cdr3_aa: CASSPTGEEETQYF

clone_size: few
v_call: TRBV12-3/TRBV12-4
d_call: NA
j_call: TRBJ1-3
cdr3_nt: TGTGCCAGCAGTACGGGAAACACCATATATTTT
cdr3_aa: CASSTGNTIYF

clone_size: NA
v_call: TRBV4-1
d_call: NA
j_call: TRBJ2-7
cdr3_nt: TGCGCCAGCAGCCAAGAGCAGGGACGCGAGCAGTACTTC
cdr3_aa: CASSQEQGREQYF

clone_size: NA
v_call: TRBV6-8
d_call: NA
j_call: TRBJ1-1
cdr3_nt: TGTGCCAATCCACAAATTACAGGGATCGTAACTGAAGCTTTCTTT
cdr3_aa: CANPQITGIVTEAFF

clone_size: NA
v_call: TRBV27
d_call: NA
j_call: TRBJ1-4
cdr3_nt: TGTGCCAGCAGTTTAGGGGCTGCAACTAATGAAAAACTGTTTTTT
cdr3_aa: CASSLGAATNEKLFF

clone_size: NA
v_call: TRBV4-1
d_call: TRBD2
j_call: TRBJ2-4
cdr3_nt: TGCGCCAGCAGCCAAGATCAGAGCGGGGCGACAAACATTCAGTACTTC
cdr3_aa: CASSQDQSGATNIQYF

clone_size: NA
v_call: TRBV18
d_call: TRBD2
j_call: TRBJ2-5
cdr3_nt: TGTGCCAGCTCACCCCTTATAGCGGGGGGGCTCCAAGAGACCCAGTACTTC
cdr3_aa: CASSPLIAGGLQETQYF

clone_size: once
v_call: TRBV7-9
d_call: NA
j_call: TRBJ2-3
cdr3_nt: TGTGCCAGCAGCCCCGCCGGGAGTGGCACAGATACGCAGTATTTT
cdr3_aa: CASSPAGSGTDTQYF

clone_size: few
v_call: TRBV9
d_call: NA
j_call: TRBJ2-3
cdr3_nt: TGTGCCAGCAGTGCCCCCCTAGGCATAATGACGCAGTATTTT
cdr3_aa: CASSAPLGIMTQYF

clone_size: NA
v_call: TRBV7-9
d_call: NA
j_call: TRBJ1-5
cdr3_nt: TGTGCCAGCTCCCGTGGGCCCTCGAGCAATCAGCCCCAGCATTTT
cdr3_aa: CASSRGPSSNQPQHF

clone_size: NA
v_call: TRBV19
d_call: NA
j_call: TRBJ2-3
cdr3_nt: TGTGCCAGTACAGACACTGACACAGATACGCAGTATTTT
cdr3_aa: CASTDTDTDTQYF

clone_size: NA
v_call: TRBV20-1
d_call: TRBD1
j_call: TRBJ1-6
cdr3_nt: TGCAGTGCTAGAGGACAGGGTCCCCTCCACTTT
cdr3_aa: CSARGQGPLHF

clone_size: NA
v_call: TRBV18
d_call: TRBD1
j_call: TRBJ1-2
cdr3_nt: TGTGCCAGCTCACCACGGGACAGGGGGGACGGCTACACCTTC
cdr3_aa: CASSPRDRGDGYTF

clone_size: NA
v_call: TRBV30
d_call: NA
j_call: TRBJ2-7
cdr3_nt: TGTGCCCAATCTAGAGGGTCCTACGAGCAGTACTTC
cdr3_aa: CAQSRGSYEQYF

clone_size: NA
v_call: TRBV10-3
d_call: TRBD1
j_call: TRBJ1-2
cdr3_nt: TGTGCCATCAGGCCTTTGGGACAGGACCTAACTACGGCTAACTATGGCTACACCTTC
cdr3_aa: CAIRPLGQDLTTANYGYTF

clone_size: NA
v_call: TRBV19
d_call: NA
j_call: TRBJ2-5
cdr3_nt: TGTGCCAGTAGTATAGCGGAGACCCAGTACTTC
cdr3_aa: CASSIAETQYF